The present entry profiles one T cell receptor (beta chain) with its context. This record belongs to a study of beta chain features in type 1 diabetes. On the study more broadly: Similarity in age, gender and cell yields was seen between patients and healthy donors.

The sequenced template was cDNA made from the entire isolated RNA. Clones were read by immunoSEQ multiplex PCR, and TCRdb kept only the in-frame ones, dropping some. This table has around 190,000 clones, approximately 13% appearing once. The sequence was collected from a woman aged 18-30 years in good health. Sequenced: central memory CD4+ T cells from blood.

For the CDR3, the DNA is TGCGCCAGCAGTCAAACCCGGGGAGGGACACTCAGCAATCAGCCCCAGCATTTT. Translation gives CASSQTRGGTLSNQPQHF. V is TRBV23-1 and J is TRBJ1-5; tentatively, D is TRBD1 (6 bases). TRBV23-1 is designated an ORF whose function remains uncertain. The CDR3 runs 18 residues. V lost 2 bases, J lost 1 base, and 18 bases lay in between.